The present TCR beta chain was sequenced within a study of cytotoxic CD8 clonotypes in ibrutinib-treated CLL. Study context: There were 11 relapsed/refractory patients and about 15 treatment-naive patients, and approximately 17 were IGHV unmutated. Once treatment had gone on for a median of around eleven months, range 6 to 36, response samples were drawn. Study conclusions and caveats: Ibrutinib response saw clonality rise, and progression saw it return toward baseline. Sustained-remission and progressing patients diverged in sampling times.

Generated by immunoSEQ multiplex PCR, the TCRdb table keeps only in-frame clones and is missing some. The data contain 200,000 to 250,000 clones, approximately 75% of them singletons. Notes on this clone: Antigen: not known.

CDR1 is SGHVS, CDR2 FQNEAQ, per germline. Trimming took off 3 bases at V and 8 bases at J, with 14 bases between the two ends. The CDR3 contains 14 residues. This specimen consisted of PBMCs, obtained after 12 months of ibrutinib treatment. This chain joins TRBV7-8 and TRBJ2-1; D assignment may be TRBD1 or TRBD2 (5 bases each). This sequence originates from a human donor with chronic lymphocytic leukemia. The CDR3, as DNA: TGTGCCAGCAGCTTGACGGGACGCTTGGATGAGCAGTTCTTC. It is translated as CASSLTGRLDEQFF.